These 4 T cell receptor beta chains originate from one sample sequenced in a study of cytomegalovirus exposure and HLA in healthy donors. PCR primers comprised 60 Vbeta and 13 Jbeta primers. This table comes from immunoSEQ multiplex PCR, and its TCRdb copy is limited to in-frame clones, with some not included. Of 150,000 to 200,000 clones detected, approximately 82% appear once; the ten largest clones hold 2% to 2.5%. Specimen: PBMCs. These receptors all stem from a woman aged 30 to 39 in good health and CMV-seronegative.

This clone was observed a handful of times. The V call is TRBV7-2, the J call TRBJ1-5; 10 bases are a match to TRBD1. The germline gives CDR1 SGHTA, CDR2 FQGNSA. Trimming took 1 base from V and 5 from J; bases not matched to a gene: 2. The CDR3 runs 15 residues. The DNA of the CDR3 is TGTGCCAGCAGCTTAGGGGACAGGGGATATCAGCCCCAGCATTTT. This sequence encodes CASSLGDRGYQPQHF.

The rearrangement uses TRBV28 and TRBJ1-1; TRBD1 aligns across 7 bases. The CDR3 spans 16 residues. With V trimmed by 4 bases and J by 5 bases, 13 bases remained unmatched. Germline loops: CDR1 MDHEN, CDR2 SYDVKM. The CDR3 DNA is TGTGCCAGCAGTTCCCTAAGACTACAGGGGAAAACTGAAGCTTTCTTT. Protein product: CASSSLRLQGKTEAFF. Full variable domain (rest looked up from reference TRBV28 and TRBJ1-1): DVKVTQSSRYLVKRTGEKVFLECVQDMDHENMFWYRQDPGLGLRLIYFSYDVKMKEKGDIPEGYSVSREKKERFSLILESASTNQTSMYLCASSSLRLQGKTEAFFGQGTRLTVV.

V gene TRBV7-6 combines with J gene TRBJ2-3; D call uncertain. CDR1 and CDR2 from the germline V gene are SGHVS and FNYEAQ. The ends were cut back, 1 base at V and 4 bases at J, with 15 bases in the middle. The CDR3 consists of 16 residues. The CDR3 DNA is TGTGCCAGCAGCTTAGTATCGGCGGCCCCCGCAGATACGCAGTATTTT. Protein sequence: CASSLVSAAPADTQYF.

This rearrangement joins TRBV7-6 to TRBJ2-5; D not resolved. Trimming left V 2 bases short and J 5 bases short, with 6 bases between. This CDR3 is built from 12 residues. Per the germline V gene, CDR1 is SGHVS and CDR2 is FNYEAQ. The CDR3 is CASSLNWETQYF. The CDR3 coding sequence is TGTGCCAGCAGCTTAAACTGGGAGACCCAGTACTTC.